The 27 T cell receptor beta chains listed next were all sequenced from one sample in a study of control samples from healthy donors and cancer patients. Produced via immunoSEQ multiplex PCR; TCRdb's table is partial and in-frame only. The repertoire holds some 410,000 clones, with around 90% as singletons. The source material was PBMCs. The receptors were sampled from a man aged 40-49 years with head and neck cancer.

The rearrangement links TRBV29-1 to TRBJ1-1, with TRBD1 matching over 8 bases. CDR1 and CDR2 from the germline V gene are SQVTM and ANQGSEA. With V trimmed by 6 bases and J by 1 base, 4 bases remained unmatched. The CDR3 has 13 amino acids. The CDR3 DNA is TGCAGCGTGCCCGGGACAGGGAACACTGAAGCTTTCTTT. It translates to CSVPGTGNTEAFF.

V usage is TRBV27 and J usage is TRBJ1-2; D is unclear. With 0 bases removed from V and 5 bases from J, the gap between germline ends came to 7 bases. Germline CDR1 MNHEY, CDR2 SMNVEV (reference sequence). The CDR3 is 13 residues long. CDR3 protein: CASSLSTEYGYTF. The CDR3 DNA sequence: TGTGCCAGCAGTTTATCGACGGAGTATGGCTACACCTTC.

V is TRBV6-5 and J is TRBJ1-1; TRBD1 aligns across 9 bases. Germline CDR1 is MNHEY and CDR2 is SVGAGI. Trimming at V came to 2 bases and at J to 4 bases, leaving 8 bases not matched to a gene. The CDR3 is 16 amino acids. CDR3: CASSYLTGGEGTEAFF. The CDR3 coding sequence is TGTGCCAGCAGTTACCTAACAGGGGGCGAGGGCACTGAAGCTTTCTTT.

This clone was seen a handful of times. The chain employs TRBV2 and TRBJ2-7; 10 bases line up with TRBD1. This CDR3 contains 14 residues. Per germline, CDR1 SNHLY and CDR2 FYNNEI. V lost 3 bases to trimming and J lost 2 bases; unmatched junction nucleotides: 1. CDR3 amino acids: CASSEGTGAYEQYF. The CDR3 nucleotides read TGTGCCAGCAGTGAGGGGACAGGGGCCTACGAGCAGTACTTC.

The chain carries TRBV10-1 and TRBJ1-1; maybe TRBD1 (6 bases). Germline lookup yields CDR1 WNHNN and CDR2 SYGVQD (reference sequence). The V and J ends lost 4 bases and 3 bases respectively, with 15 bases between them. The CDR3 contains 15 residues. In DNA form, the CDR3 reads TGCGCCAGCAGTGTGGGGGGGCAGGCTGACACTGAAGCTTTCTTT. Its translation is CASSVGGQADTEAFF.

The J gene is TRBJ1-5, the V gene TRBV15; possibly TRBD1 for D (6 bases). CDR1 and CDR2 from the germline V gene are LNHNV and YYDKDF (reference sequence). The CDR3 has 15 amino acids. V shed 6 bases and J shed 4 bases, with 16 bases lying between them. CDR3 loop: CATRDTGIWNQPQHF. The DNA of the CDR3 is TGTGCCACCAGAGATACAGGGATTTGGAATCAGCCCCAGCATTTT.

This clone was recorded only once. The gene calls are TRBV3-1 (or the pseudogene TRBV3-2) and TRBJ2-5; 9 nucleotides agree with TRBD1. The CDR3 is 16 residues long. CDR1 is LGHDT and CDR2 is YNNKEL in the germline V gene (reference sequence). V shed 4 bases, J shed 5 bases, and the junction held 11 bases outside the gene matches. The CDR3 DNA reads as TGTGCCAGCAGCCGAATAACAGGACAGGGGATGGAGACCCAGTACTTC. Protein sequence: CASSRITGQGMETQYF.

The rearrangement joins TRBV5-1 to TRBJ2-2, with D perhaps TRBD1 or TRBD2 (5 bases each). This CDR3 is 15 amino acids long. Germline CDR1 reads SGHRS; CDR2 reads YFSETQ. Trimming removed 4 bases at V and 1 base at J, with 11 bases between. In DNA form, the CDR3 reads TGCGCCAGCAGCGGGACCAACCTGAACACCGGGGAGCTGTTTTTT. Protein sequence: CASSGTNLNTGELFF.

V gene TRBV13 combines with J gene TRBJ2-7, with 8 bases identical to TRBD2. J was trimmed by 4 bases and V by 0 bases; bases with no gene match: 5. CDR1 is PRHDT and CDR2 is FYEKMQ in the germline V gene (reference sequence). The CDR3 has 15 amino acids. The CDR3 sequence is CASSLGRGGSYEQYF. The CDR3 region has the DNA TGTGCCAGCAGCTTAGGCCGGGGGGGTTCTTACGAGCAGTACTTC.

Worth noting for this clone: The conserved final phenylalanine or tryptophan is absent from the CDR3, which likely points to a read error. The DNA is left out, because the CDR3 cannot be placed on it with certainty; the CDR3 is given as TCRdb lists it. The chain's CDR3 is CASSKGRGGI. The chain couples TRBV21-1 to TRBJ1-1. TRBV21-1 is assigned pseudogene status. The length of the CDR3 is 10 amino acids, counting both ends.

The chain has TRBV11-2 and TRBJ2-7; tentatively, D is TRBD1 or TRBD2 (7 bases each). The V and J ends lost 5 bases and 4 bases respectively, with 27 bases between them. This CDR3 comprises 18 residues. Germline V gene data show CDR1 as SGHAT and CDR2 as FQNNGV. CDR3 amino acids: CASSGEGQRGLEAYEQYF. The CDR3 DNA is TGTGCCAGCAGCGGGGAGGGACAGAGGGGGCTCGAGGCTTACGAGCAGTACTTC.

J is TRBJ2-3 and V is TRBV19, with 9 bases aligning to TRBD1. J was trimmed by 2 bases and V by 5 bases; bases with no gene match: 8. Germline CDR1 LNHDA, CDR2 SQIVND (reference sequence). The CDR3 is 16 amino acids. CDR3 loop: CASSARDRAITDTQYF. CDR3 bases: TGTGCCAGTAGTGCGAGGGACAGGGCCATCACAGATACGCAGTATTTT.

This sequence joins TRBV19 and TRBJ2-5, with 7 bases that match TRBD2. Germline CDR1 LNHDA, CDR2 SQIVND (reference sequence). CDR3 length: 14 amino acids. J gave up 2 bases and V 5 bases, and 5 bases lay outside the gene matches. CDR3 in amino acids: CASSFGTTQETQYF. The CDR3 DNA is TGTGCCAGTAGTTTCGGGACTACTCAAGAGACCCAGTACTTC.

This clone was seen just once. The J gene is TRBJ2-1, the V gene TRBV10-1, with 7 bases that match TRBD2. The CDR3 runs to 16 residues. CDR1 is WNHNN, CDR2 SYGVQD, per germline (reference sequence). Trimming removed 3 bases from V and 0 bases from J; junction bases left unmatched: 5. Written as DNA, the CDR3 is TGCGCCAGCAGTGAACCGGGGGGAAGCTCCTACAATGAGCAGTTCTTC. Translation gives CASSEPGGSSYNEQFF.

CDR3 residues: CASSPTTGWNEQFF. The CDR3 DNA is TGTGCCAGCAGCCCGACGACGGGATGGAATGAGCAGTTCTTC. V usage is TRBV7-9 and J usage is TRBJ2-1, with a weak D call TRBD2 (5 bases). Between the trimmed V and J ends, which lost 5 bases and 7 bases, there was a span of 15 bases. Germline V gives CDR1 SEHNR, CDR2 FQNEAQ (reference sequence). The CDR3 length is 14 residues.

The CDR3 loop is CASSDRALSPLHF. The CDR3 DNA follows: TGTGCCAGCAGCGACAGAGCCCTATCACCCCTCCACTTT. The gene calls are TRBV9 and TRBJ1-6; D uncertain. V lost 3 bases, J lost 10 bases, and 11 bases lay in between. The length of the CDR3 is 13 residues. From germline, CDR1 is SGDLS and CDR2 YYNGEE.

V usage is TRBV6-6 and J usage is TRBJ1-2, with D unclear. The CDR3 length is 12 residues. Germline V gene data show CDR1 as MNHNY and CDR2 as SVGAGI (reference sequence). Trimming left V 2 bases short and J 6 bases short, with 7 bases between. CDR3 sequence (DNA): TGTGCCAGCAGTTACGGGGAGAATGGCTACACCTTC. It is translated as CASSYGENGYTF.

CDR3 nucleotide sequence: TGTGCCAGCAGATCCGGGACTAGCAACGAGCAGTACTTC. It is translated as CASRSGTSNEQYF. The chain has TRBV6-5 and TRBJ2-7; 9 bases align to TRBD2. V lost 6 bases, J lost 5 bases, and 5 bases stayed unmatched. This CDR3 region has 13 residues. Germline V gene lookup returns CDR1 MNHEY and CDR2 SVGAGI.

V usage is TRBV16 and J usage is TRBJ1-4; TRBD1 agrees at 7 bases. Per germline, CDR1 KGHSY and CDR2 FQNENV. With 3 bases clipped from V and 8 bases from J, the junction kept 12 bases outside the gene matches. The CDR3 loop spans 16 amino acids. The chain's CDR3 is CASSHSGQAGGEKLFF. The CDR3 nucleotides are TGTGCCAGCAGCCACTCCGGACAGGCTGGTGGAGAAAAACTGTTTTTT.

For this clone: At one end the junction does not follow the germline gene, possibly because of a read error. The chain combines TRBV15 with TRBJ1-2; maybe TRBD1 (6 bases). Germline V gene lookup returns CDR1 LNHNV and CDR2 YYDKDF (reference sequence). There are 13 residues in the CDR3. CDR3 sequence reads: CATGRGLYYGYTF. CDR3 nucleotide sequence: TGTGCCACCGGCAGGGGTTTGTACTATGGCTACACCTTC.

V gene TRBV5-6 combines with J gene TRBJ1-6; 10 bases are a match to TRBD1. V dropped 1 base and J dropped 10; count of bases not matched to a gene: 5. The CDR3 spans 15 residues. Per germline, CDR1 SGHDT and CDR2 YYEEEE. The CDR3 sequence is CASSLPGQGQSPLHF. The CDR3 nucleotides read TGTGCCAGCAGCTTGCCGGGACAGGGGCAATCACCCCTCCACTTT.

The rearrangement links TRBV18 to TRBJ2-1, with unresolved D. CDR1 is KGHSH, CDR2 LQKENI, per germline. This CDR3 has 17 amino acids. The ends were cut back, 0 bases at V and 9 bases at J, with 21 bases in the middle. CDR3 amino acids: CASSPPSDVGFPVEQFF. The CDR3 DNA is TGTGCCAGCTCACCACCGAGCGATGTTGGATTTCCGGTTGAGCAGTTCTTC.

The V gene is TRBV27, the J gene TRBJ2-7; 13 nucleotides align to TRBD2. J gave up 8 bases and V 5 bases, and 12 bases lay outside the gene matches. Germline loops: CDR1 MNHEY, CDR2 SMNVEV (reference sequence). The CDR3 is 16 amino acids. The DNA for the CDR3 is TGTGCCAGCAGTCGTGGGGGGACTAGCGGGATAATAAAGCAGTACTTC. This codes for CASSRGGTSGIIKQYF.

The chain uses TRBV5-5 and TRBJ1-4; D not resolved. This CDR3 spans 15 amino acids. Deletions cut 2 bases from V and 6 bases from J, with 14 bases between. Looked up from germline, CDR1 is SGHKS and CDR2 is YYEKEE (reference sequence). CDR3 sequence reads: CASSFGYEEDEKLFF. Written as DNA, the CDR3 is TGTGCCAGCAGCTTCGGATATGAAGAGGATGAAAAACTGTTTTTT.

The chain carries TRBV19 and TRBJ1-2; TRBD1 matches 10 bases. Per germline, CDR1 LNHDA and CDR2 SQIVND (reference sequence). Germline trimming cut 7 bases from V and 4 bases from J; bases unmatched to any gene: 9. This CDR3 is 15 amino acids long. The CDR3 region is CASKRRDRGTYGYTF. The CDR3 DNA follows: TGTGCCAGTAAACGACGGGACAGGGGCACCTATGGCTACACCTTC.

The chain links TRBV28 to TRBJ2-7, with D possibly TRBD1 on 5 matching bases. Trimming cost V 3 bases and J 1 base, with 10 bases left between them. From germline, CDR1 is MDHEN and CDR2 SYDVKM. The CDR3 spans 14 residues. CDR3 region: CASSLQGESYEQYF. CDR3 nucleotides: TGTGCCAGCAGTTTGCAGGGCGAATCCTACGAGCAGTACTTC.

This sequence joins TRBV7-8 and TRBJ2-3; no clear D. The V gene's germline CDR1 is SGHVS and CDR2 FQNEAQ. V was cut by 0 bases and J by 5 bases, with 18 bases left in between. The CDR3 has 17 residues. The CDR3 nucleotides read TGTGCCAGCAGCTTAGCCGGTGTAGCCTACCTGGGAGATACGCAGTATTTT. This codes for CASSLAGVAYLGDTQYF.